This paragraph covers one TCR beta chain sequence. At the DNA level, this CDR3 is encoded by other sequences in the same sample as well. Only in-frame clones appear in the TCRdb table, and some are missing; sequencing was by immunoSEQ multiplex PCR. The sample lists approximately 620,000 clones; about 96% were seen once. These data come from a study of shared clonotypes between healthy human individuals. Germline V gene lookup returns CDR1 SGHRS and CDR2 YFSETQ. This CDR3 comprises 13 residues. Trimming removed 5 bases from V and 3 bases from J; junction bases left unmatched: 5. The sequenced material came from naive CD4+ T cells sorted from blood. The subset is: CD45RA+ positively selected. The genes are TRBV5-1 and TRBJ2-7; 7 bases align to TRBD1. This TCR came from a woman in her twenties or thirties in good health. The CDR3 DNA follows: TGCGCCAGCAGTCTGGACAGGTACTACGAGCAGTACTTC. Translation gives CASSLDRYYEQYF.